This T cell receptor beta chain stems from a study of blood T cell repertoires in COVID-19. Turning to the study itself: Material from acute and convalescent COVID-19 was sourced from the United States, Italy and Spain. Sample material is recorded as cDNA or gDNA derived from T cells, B-cell-depleted T cells, or PBMCs.

After removal of 5 bases from V and 7 bases from J, the junction contained 13 bases not matched to a gene. The CDR3 runs 16 residues. Germline V gives CDR1 LNHDA, CDR2 SQIVND (reference sequence). The authors' processing: Nucleated cell number was recorded as an estimate derived from reference gene primer amplification. Measured with immunoSEQ multiplex PCR; TCRdb has only the in-frame clones, and not every one. D and trimming were read from the DNA, whereas the V and J calls and clone size are those reported in that table. The repertoire has 90,000 or so clones, roughly 89% of them found once; the top ten carry 4.3%.

The receptor was derived from an elderly woman with active or convalescent COVID-19. The chain employs TRBV19 and TRBJ1-1, with 10 bases that match TRBD1. The specimen was peripheral blood. CDR3 sequence: CASSHIPGQGLVEAFF. In DNA, the CDR3 is TGTGCCAGTAGTCACATACCGGGACAGGGGTTGGTTGAAGCTTTCTTT.